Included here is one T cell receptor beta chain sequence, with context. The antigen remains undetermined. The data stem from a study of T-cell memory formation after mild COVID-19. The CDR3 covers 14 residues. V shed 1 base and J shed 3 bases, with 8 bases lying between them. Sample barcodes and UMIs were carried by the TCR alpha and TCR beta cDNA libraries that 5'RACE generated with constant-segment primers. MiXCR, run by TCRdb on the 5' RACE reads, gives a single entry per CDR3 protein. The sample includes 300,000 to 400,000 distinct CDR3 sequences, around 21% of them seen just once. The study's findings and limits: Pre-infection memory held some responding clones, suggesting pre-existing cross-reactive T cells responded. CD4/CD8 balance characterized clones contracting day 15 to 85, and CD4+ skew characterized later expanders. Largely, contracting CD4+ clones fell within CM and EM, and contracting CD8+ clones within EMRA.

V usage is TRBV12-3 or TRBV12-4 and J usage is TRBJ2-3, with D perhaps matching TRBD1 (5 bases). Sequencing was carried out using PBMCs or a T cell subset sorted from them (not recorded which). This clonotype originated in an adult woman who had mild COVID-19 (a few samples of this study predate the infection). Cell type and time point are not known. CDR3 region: CASSLGGWTDTQYF. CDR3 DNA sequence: TGTGCCAGCAGTTTAGGGGGCTGGACAGATACGCAGTATTTT.